A selection of T cell receptor beta chains follows, all from one sample in a study of cytomegalovirus exposure and HLA in healthy donors. Some clones are missing from TCRdb's copy, which holds only in-frame ones; the method was immunoSEQ multiplex PCR. The table records around 300,000 clones, 80% to 90% of them present only once. The sample was PBMCs. The source is a woman under 30 in good health and CMV-seronegative. Each CDR3 is given with its conserved first and last residue. Each record gives: V gene, clone size, J gene, D gene, CDR3 protein, CDR3 DNA. D genes are given only for firm matches. Expanded clones are given a class, and other clones once, few, many or no size at all.

TRBV27	-	TRBJ1-4	TRBD1	CASSSGTGGEKLFF	TGTGCCAGCAGTTCCGGGACAGGGGGTGAAAAACTGTTTTTT
TRBV5-1	-	TRBJ2-5	TRBD2	CASTPGGETQYF	TGCGCCAGCACCCCCGGGGGGGAGACCCAGTACTTC
TRBV7-6	-	TRBJ1-5	-	CASSLFAGGQPQHF	TGTGCCAGCAGCTTATTTGCGGGCGGTCAGCCCCAGCATTTT
TRBV27	-	TRBJ1-4	TRBD1	CASSFQIPTGENEKLFF	TGTGCCAGCAGTTTTCAGATCCCGACAGGGGAGAACGAAAAACTGTTTTTT
TRBV9	-	TRBJ2-3	-	CASSVRVQTTDTQYF	TGTGCCAGCAGCGTCCGGGTTCAGACTACAGATACGCAGTATTTT
TRBV27	-	TRBJ2-2	TRBD2	CASSPVGGRWVGELFF	TGTGCCAGCAGTCCCGTAGGCGGGAGGTGGGTCGGGGAGCTGTTTTTT
TRBV28	-	TRBJ2-2	-	CASSLWQGNTGELFF	TGTGCCAGCAGTTTGTGGCAGGGGAACACCGGGGAGCTGTTTTTT
TRBV5-4	-	TRBJ1-5	-	CASSLAGGANQPQHF	TGTGCCAGCAGCTTGGCGGGAGGGGCAAATCAGCCCCAGCATTTT
TRBV18	-	TRBJ1-1	-	CASSPRNRKPGTNTEAFF	TGTGCCAGCTCACCTAGGAACAGAAAGCCCGGTACTAACACTGAAGCTTTCTTT
TRBV2	once	TRBJ2-3	TRBD1	CASWTGMTDTQYF	TGTGCCAGCTGGACAGGGATGACAGATACGCAGTATTTT
TRBV7-9	few	TRBJ1-1	-	CASSLPGDTEAFF	TGTGCCAGCAGCTTACCCGGTGACACTGAAGCTTTCTTT
TRBV12-5	-	TRBJ2-5	-	CASGSGVDMGWETQYF	TGTGCTAGTGGTTCGGGTGTGGACATGGGGTGGGAGACCCAGTACTTC
TRBV28	-	TRBJ1-4	TRBD1	CASSLGTGLNEKLFF	TGTGCCAGCAGCCTCGGGACAGGTCTTAATGAAAAACTGTTTTTT
TRBV5-1	-	TRBJ2-1	-	CASSLGFFGGSYNEQFF	TGCGCCAGCAGCTTGGGCTTTTTCGGAGGTTCCTACAATGAGCAGTTCTTC
TRBV28	-	TRBJ2-7	-	CASSLPTGSYEQYF	TGTGCCAGCAGTTTACCGACAGGTTCCTACGAGCAGTACTTC
TRBV19	-	TRBJ2-5	TRBD1	CASRFRGLETQYF	TGTGCCAGTAGATTCAGGGGGCTCGAGACCCAGTACTTC
TRBV30	-	TRBJ1-1	-	CAWSVLEGVTEAFF	TGTGCCTGGAGTGTACTTGAGGGGGTGACTGAAGCTTTCTTT
TRBV5-1	-	TRBJ2-2	TRBD1	CASNRDRNTGELFF	TGCGCCAGCAACCGGGACAGGAACACCGGGGAGCTGTTTTTT
TRBV11-2	-	TRBJ1-2	-	CASSLGGALGGYTF	TGTGCCAGCAGCTTAGGCGGGGCCCTCGGTGGCTACACCTTC
TRBV6-1	-	TRBJ2-3	TRBD2	CASRHKSGGWDTQYF	TGTGCCAGCAGGCACAAAAGCGGGGGTTGGGATACGCAGTATTTT
TRBV2	-	TRBJ2-7	-	CASSEAQDSAYEQYF	TGTGCCAGCAGTGAAGCGCAGGACAGCGCTTACGAGCAGTACTTC
TRBV28	-	TRBJ1-2	TRBD1	CASSLEGQIYGYTF	TGTGCCAGCAGTTTGGAGGGACAGATCTATGGCTACACCTTC
TRBV9	-	TRBJ2-5	-	CASSVRVSETQYF	TGTGCCAGCAGCGTCCGTGTATCGGAGACCCAGTACTTC
TRBV19	-	TRBJ2-5	TRBD1	CASSLDGDRGPGETQYF	TGTGCCAGTAGCCTAGACGGGGACAGGGGGCCGGGAGAGACCCAGTACTTC
TRBV7-2	-	TRBJ2-7	TRBD2	CASSAGGMTYEQYF	TGTGCCAGCAGCGCGGGGGGCATGACCTACGAGCAGTACTTC